What follows are 3 T cell receptor beta chains derived from one specimen sequenced in a study of blood T cells in healthy people across ages. A J-beta primer mix and a sample-barcoded 5' primer were used in a second PCR of roughly 7 to 12 cycles. TCRdb independently ran MiXCR on the 5' RACE reads; one entry per CDR3 protein. The table records about 1,000,000 distinct CDR3 sequences, more than 40% of them present only once. The source material was blood. The receptors shown here come from an older woman in good health.

The chain recombines TRBV10-3 with TRBJ2-3; TRBD2 matches 11 bases. The CDR3 has 17 amino acids. Unmatched junction bases numbered 7, after V lost 3 bases and J lost 2 bases. Germline V gene data show CDR1 as ENHRY and CDR2 as SYGVKD. CDR3 amino acids: CAISDIGTSGFTDTQYF. The CDR3 DNA reads as TGTGCCATCAGTGATATAGGGACTAGCGGTTTCACAGATACGCAGTATTTT.

The chain recombines TRBV20-1 with TRBJ2-1, with a possible D match to TRBD2 (6 bases). Germline lookup yields CDR1 DFQATT and CDR2 SNEGSKA (reference sequence). The CDR3 consists of 15 residues. V was shortened by 6 bases and J by 1 base, with 16 bases between the two germline ends. CDR3 sequence (DNA): TGCAGTGCCCTCACGGGGGAAGGGTCCTACAATGAGCAGTTCTTC. This codes for CSALTGEGSYNEQFF.

The genes are TRBV29-1 and TRBJ2-1; D is unresolved. The CDR3 has 12 residues. Deletions cut 8 bases from V and 5 bases from J, with 13 bases between. Germline loops: CDR1 SQVTM, CDR2 ANQGSEA. The CDR3 DNA is TGCAGCTCTATGCCGAATGACAATGAGCAGTTCTTC. Its translation: CSSMPNDNEQFF.